These 19 T cell receptor beta chains came from one sample sequenced in a study of blood T cell repertoires in COVID-19. The protocol was immunoSEQ multiplex PCR, while the TCRdb copy is restricted to in-frame clones and leaves out a portion. The sample lists around 26,000 clones, around 92% occurring once. Sequences were obtained from peripheral blood. These receptors were collected from a human donor in a cohort sampled during active COVID-19.

With respect to this clone: Germline is not matched at one junction end, which may reflect a read error. The chain links TRBV3-1 (or the pseudogene TRBV3-2) to TRBJ2-6, with D perhaps matching TRBD2 (6 bases). Per germline, CDR1 LGHDT and CDR2 YNNKEL (reference sequence). The CDR3 spans 19 residues. CDR3 bases: TGTGCCCGCAGCCTCCGCCCGCGGGGCGTACCGGGGGGGGCCAACGTCCTGACTTTC. Translated, it gives CARSLRPRGVPGGANVLTF.

This chain links TRBV6-6 with TRBJ2-1, with 11 bases lining up with TRBD2. This CDR3 has 17 residues. J lost 8 bases, V lost 5 bases, and 14 bases had no gene match. Germline V gene data show CDR1 as MNHNY and CDR2 as SVGAGI (reference sequence). As DNA, the CDR3 is TGTGCCAGCAGTCGCCCCTCTCTAGCGGGAGGATACGATGAGCAGTTCTTC. Its translation is CASSRPSLAGGYDEQFF.

The gene calls are TRBV15 and TRBJ1-1; 7 bases are shared with TRBD1. V was clipped by 0 bases and J by 11 bases; unmatched bases: 12. The CDR3 is 15 residues long. The V gene's germline CDR1 is LNHNV and CDR2 YYDKDF (reference sequence). The CDR3 DNA is TGTGCCACCAGCAGAGATTTGAGGGCGACAGGGATTGCTTTCTTT. This encodes CATSRDLRATGIAFF.

V usage is TRBV19 and J usage is TRBJ1-2; maybe TRBD1 (6 bases). The CDR3 covers 14 residues. Germline V CDR1 and CDR2: LNHDA, SQIVND (reference sequence). V gave up 6 bases and J gave up 3 bases, with 14 bases separating them. The CDR3 sequence is CASRSGGQYYGYTF. The CDR3 bases are TGTGCCAGTAGATCGGGGGGACAATACTATGGCTACACCTTC.

The J gene is TRBJ2-5, the V gene TRBV2, with TRBD2 matching over 9 bases. The CDR3 extends over 16 amino acids. Trimming cost V 2 bases and J 3 bases; bases outside gene matches: 7. The germline V gene encodes CDR1 SNHLY and CDR2 FYNNEI. CDR3 amino acids: CASSERASGVEETQYF. The CDR3 bases are TGTGCCAGCAGTGAACGCGCTAGCGGGGTCGAAGAGACCCAGTACTTC.

V usage is TRBV6-1 and J usage is TRBJ2-4; D might be TRBD1 (6 bases). The germline V and J ends were trimmed by 2 bases and 3 bases, with 17 bases remaining between them. Germline V gene data show CDR1 as MNHNS and CDR2 as SASEGT. The CDR3 is made up of 17 amino acids. CDR3 nucleotide sequence: TGTGCCAGCAGTGAACGGAGAGACAGGTCGGACAAAAACATTCAGTACTTC. Translating it yields CASSERRDRSDKNIQYF.

This sequence joins TRBV27 and TRBJ2-7, with 8 bases lining up with TRBD1. Germline V gives CDR1 MNHEY, CDR2 SMNVEV (reference sequence). V was clipped by 5 bases and J by 7 bases; unmatched bases: 7. The CDR3 totals 13 residues. As DNA, the CDR3 is TGTGCCAGCAGTCCCAAACAGGGGGAAGAGCAGTACTTC. Translated, it gives CASSPKQGEEQYF.

V and J are TRBV7-2 and TRBJ1-1; perhaps TRBD1 as D (6 bases). CDR3 length: 12 residues. Germline V gives CDR1 SGHTA, CDR2 FQGNSA. Trimming pared 6 bases from V and 7 bases from J, leaving 12 bases between. The CDR3 loop reads CASRSGGSEAFF. In DNA, the CDR3 is TGTGCCAGCAGGTCTGGGGGCAGTGAAGCTTTCTTT.

V is TRBV6-4 and J is TRBJ2-1; 11 nucleotides agree with TRBD2. Germline trimming cut 5 bases from V and 3 bases from J; bases unmatched to any gene: 3. The CDR3 consists of 15 residues. CDR1 and CDR2 from the germline V gene are MRHNA and SNTAGT. CDR3 nucleotide sequence: TGTGCCAGCAGTTTAGCGGGAGGGGGCTACAATGAGCAGTTCTTC. Amino acid sequence: CASSLAGGGYNEQFF.

This clone was counted only a few times. CDR3 sequence (DNA): TGTGCCAGCAGCTTAGCCGAGGGCACTGAAGCTTTCTTT. Encoded protein: CASSLAEGTEAFF. The rearrangement links TRBV5-4 to TRBJ1-1; the D is unclear. From germline, CDR1 is SGHNT and CDR2 YYREEE (reference sequence). The CDR3 is 13 residues long. Deletions cut 2 bases from V and 4 bases from J, with 9 bases between.

The chain carries TRBV14 and TRBJ1-4; TRBD1 agrees at 10 bases. CDR1 and CDR2 (germline): SGHDN, FVKESK. The J segment lost 3 bases and the V segment lost 4 bases, leaving 5 bases of the junction unmatched. This CDR3 has 16 amino acids. CDR3 loop: CASSPWTGGSNEKLFF. Written as DNA, the CDR3 is TGTGCCAGCAGCCCTTGGACAGGGGGGTCTAATGAAAAACTGTTTTTT.

This rearrangement joins TRBV6-1 to TRBJ2-1; D unresolved. The V end lost 2 bases, the J end lost 0 bases, and 5 bases lay between the germline ends. The CDR3 sequence is 14 residues long. Germline assignment: CDR1 MNHNS and CDR2 SASEGT. The CDR3 region has the DNA TGTGCCAGCAGTGAACGTATCTCCTACAATGAGCAGTTCTTC. It is translated as CASSERISYNEQFF.

The chain couples TRBV7-9 to TRBJ2-3, with 14 bases that match TRBD2. The CDR3 runs 15 residues. V shed 3 bases, J shed 6 bases, and the junction held 2 bases outside the gene matches. Germline lookup yields CDR1 SEHNR and CDR2 FQNEAQ (reference sequence). CDR3 DNA: TGTGCCAGCAGCTTGGGACTAGCGGGAGTGGATACGCAGTATTTT. Protein sequence: CASSLGLAGVDTQYF.

J is TRBJ2-2 and V is TRBV29-1; TRBD1 is a possible D gene (6 bases). CDR3 length: 12 residues. Per the germline V gene, CDR1 is SQVTM and CDR2 is ANQGSEA. Trimming took off 6 bases at V and 5 bases at J, with 10 bases between the two ends. The CDR3 sequence: CSVTGGTGELFF. The CDR3, as DNA: TGCAGCGTGACAGGCGGAACCGGGGAGCTGTTTTTT.

This chain joins TRBV5-6 and TRBJ1-4; the D gene is possibly TRBD1 (5 bases). CDR1 SGHDT and CDR2 YYEEEE come from the germline V gene. The CDR3 contains 14 residues. Trimming removed 3 bases at V and 3 bases at J, with 9 bases between. The CDR3, as DNA: TGTGCCAGCAGCTCCCGACAGCCTAATGAAAAACTGTTTTTT. It encodes CASSSRQPNEKLFF.

As DNA, the CDR3 is TGTGCCAGCAGCCCCCAGGGGATAGTCTCCTACGAGCAGTACTTC. Amino acids: CASSPQGIVSYEQYF. J is TRBJ2-7 and V is TRBV7-9; TRBD1 is a possible D gene (6 bases). V was trimmed by 5 bases and J by 0 bases, leaving 14 bases between them. This CDR3 contains 15 residues. Germline CDR1 SEHNR, CDR2 FQNEAQ (reference sequence).

This chain connects TRBV28 to TRBJ2-1, with 8 bases lining up with TRBD2. The CDR3 length is 15 residues. V lost 7 bases, J lost 6 bases, and 11 bases stayed unmatched. The germline V gene has CDR1 MDHEN and CDR2 SYDVKM. This CDR3 reads CASNSGVAGSNEQFF. The CDR3 DNA is TGTGCCAGCAACTCCGGGGTAGCGGGATCCAATGAGCAGTTCTTC.

The DNA of the CDR3 is TGTGCCAGCAGCGCGGGGGCGGTTTATAGCAATCAGCCCCAGCATTTT. Protein: CASSAGAVYSNQPQHF. The chain employs TRBV7-6 and TRBJ1-5; TRBD1 is a possible D gene (6 bases). Germline values: CDR1 SGHVS, CDR2 FNYEAQ. This CDR3 contains 16 residues. V was clipped by 5 bases and J by 0 bases, with 14 bases between them.

This clone has only one observation. The V call is TRBV28, the J call TRBJ1-2; TRBD1 is a possible D gene (6 bases). V lost 5 bases, J lost 4 bases, and 17 bases lay in between. From germline, CDR1 is MDHEN and CDR2 SYDVKM. The CDR3 length is 15 residues. The CDR3 DNA sequence: TGTGCCAGCAGTGCTCAGGGGATGCAGAGCTATGGCTACACCTTC. It is translated as CASSAQGMQSYGYTF.